The next 5 T cell receptor beta chains were all read from a single sample in a study of shared clonotypes between healthy human individuals. Repertoires were generated with immunoSEQ multiplex PCR, while TCRdb's copy carries only in-frame clones and drops some. The sample contains some 1 million clones, roughly 70% of which appear only once. The sequencing sample was made of memory CD4+ T cells sorted from blood. Subset specified: CD45RA-negative fraction. Receptors originate from a man aged 18-30 years in good health.

The chain recombines TRBV7-2 with TRBJ2-1; 8 bases match TRBD2. The junction had 12 bases not matched to a gene; V was cut back by 4 bases and J by 7 bases. CDR3 length: 16 amino acids. Germline V gene lookup returns CDR1 SGHTA and CDR2 FQGNSA. Written as DNA, the CDR3 is TGTGCCAGCAGCTGGCTAGCGGGCCTAATGGGTAATGAGCAGTTCTTC. It yields the protein CASSWLAGLMGNEQFF.

The V and J genes are TRBV7-9 and TRBJ2-3, with D tentatively TRBD1 or TRBD2 (6 bases each). Germline V gene sequence: CDR1 SEHNR, CDR2 FQNEAQ (reference sequence). With 5 bases removed from V and 5 bases from J, the gap between germline ends came to 17 bases. The CDR3 covers 15 residues. The CDR3 DNA reads TGTGCCAGCAGCCTCCCTCGGGGGCAGGAAGATACGCAGTATTTT. It translates to CASSLPRGQEDTQYF.

This clone was picked up a small number of times. This rearrangement joins TRBV19 to TRBJ1-5, with D possibly being TRBD1 (6 bases). Looked up from germline, CDR1 is LNHDA and CDR2 is SQIVND (reference sequence). V was shortened by 6 bases and J by 2 bases, with 14 bases between the two germline ends. The CDR3 runs to 15 residues. CDR3 in DNA: TGTGCCAGTAGCCCACAGGGATTTGGCAATCAGCCCCAGCATTTT. Translating it yields CASSPQGFGNQPQHF.

The rearrangement links TRBV19 to TRBJ1-6; D possibly corresponds to TRBD1 (5 bases). The CDR3 has 16 residues. The germline V gene has CDR1 LNHDA and CDR2 SQIVND (reference sequence). V lost 3 bases and J lost 0, with 9 bases in between. CDR3 sequence reads: CASSIGGSSYNSPLHF. In nucleotides, the CDR3 is TGTGCCAGTAGTATCGGGGGAAGCTCCTATAATTCACCCCTCCACTTT.

This clone was found once. Given a much more abundant clone one base away, this may be a read error. The chain combines TRBV6-5 with TRBJ2-3; D is unresolved. Germline CDR1 is MNHEY and CDR2 is SVGAGI. The CDR3 spans 11 residues. The V end lost 4 bases, the J end lost 4 bases, and 3 bases lay between the germline ends. CDR3 region: CASSFADTQYF. The CDR3 DNA sequence: TGTGCCAGCAGTTTTGCAGATACGCAGTATTTT.